Reported below is one T cell receptor (beta chain). What it recognizes is unknown. This sample was included in a study of T cell repertoires in cytomegalovirus infection. On the study more broadly: Through public TCR beta signatures, both CMV infection and matching HLA type were indicated.

TCRdb re-analysed the reads in MiXCR, keeping a single row per CDR3 protein. The sample contains about 920,000 distinct CDR3 sequences, roughly 30% of which appear only once. The TCR originated in a human donor in good health (CMV status not recorded). Some clones in this sample may be carry-over from other donors' samples. The starting material was cultured CD8+ T cells from PBMCs, obtained from culture after CMV antigen stimulation.

CDR3 sequence: CASSQERWTAKMEKLFF. In DNA, the CDR3 is TGCGCCAGCAGCCAAGAAAGATGGACAGCCAAGATGGAAAAACTGTTTTTT. This rearrangement joins TRBV4-1 to TRBJ1-4, with D perhaps TRBD1 (6 bases). V lost 0 bases, J lost 8 bases, and 19 bases lay in between. This CDR3 is 17 amino acids long. CDR1 is MGHRA, CDR2 YSYEKL, per germline.